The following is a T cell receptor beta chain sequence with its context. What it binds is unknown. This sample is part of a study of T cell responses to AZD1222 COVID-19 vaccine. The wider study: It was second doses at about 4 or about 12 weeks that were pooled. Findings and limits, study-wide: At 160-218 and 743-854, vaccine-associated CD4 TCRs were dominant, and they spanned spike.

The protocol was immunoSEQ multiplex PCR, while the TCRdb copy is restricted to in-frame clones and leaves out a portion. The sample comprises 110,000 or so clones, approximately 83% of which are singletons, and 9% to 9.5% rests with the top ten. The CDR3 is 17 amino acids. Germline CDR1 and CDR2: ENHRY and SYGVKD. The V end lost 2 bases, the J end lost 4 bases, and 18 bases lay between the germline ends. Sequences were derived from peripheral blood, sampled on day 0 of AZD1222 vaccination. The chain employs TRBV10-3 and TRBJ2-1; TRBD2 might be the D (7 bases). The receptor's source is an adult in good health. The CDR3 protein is CAISEPDGGAGYNEQFF. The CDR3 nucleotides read TGTGCCATCAGTGAGCCGGATGGGGGGGCCGGTTACAATGAGCAGTTCTTC.